The 19 T cell receptor beta chains below all came from one sample that was sequenced in a study of Ad26.COV2.S vaccination and SARS-CoV-2 variants. Treatment denoted: about 20 received Ad26.COV2.S at low or high dose, single or two shots; 5 received placebo; per-sample allocation not given. Each sample was drawn 63 days after the first injection (of vaccine or placebo). Libraries were prepared by immunoSEQ multiplex PCR; TCRdb keeps only in-frame clonotypes and omits some of them. The sample shows about 400,000 clones, around 85% of them seen only once. The sample consisted of peripheral blood, taken in a trial of Ad26.COV2.S vaccine versus placebo. All receptors derive from a person aged 18-65 years who received the Ad26.COV2.S COVID-19 vaccine or a placebo.

The chain couples TRBV6-5 to TRBJ1-1, with D possibly TRBD1 on 5 matching bases. CDR3 length: 14 amino acids. Germline-derived CDR1 and CDR2 are MNHEY and SVGAGI. Trimming removed 6 bases from V and 5 bases from J, with 16 bases in between. CDR3 amino acids: CASSAGTSETEAFF. The CDR3 DNA reads as TGTGCCAGCAGCGCCGGGACCTCGGAAACTGAAGCTTTCTTT.

V is TRBV19 and J is TRBJ1-1; no clear D. CDR1 and CDR2 from the germline V gene are LNHDA and SQIVND (reference sequence). CDR3 size: 12 residues. Trimming left V 8 bases short and J 0 bases short, with 7 bases between. CDR3 loop: CASSGMNTEAFF. The CDR3, as DNA: TGTGCCAGTTCTGGTATGAACACTGAAGCTTTCTTT.

The chain combines TRBV25-1 with TRBJ2-2; TRBD1 matches 10 bases. The V and J ends lost 4 bases and 7 bases, in that order; junction bases with no gene match: 3. This CDR3 spans 14 amino acids. Looked up from germline, CDR1 is MGHDK and CDR2 is SYGVNS. Written as DNA, the CDR3 is TGTGCCAGCAGTGGGACAGGGGGGAGCGGGGAGCTGTTTTTT. Amino acid sequence: CASSGTGGSGELFF.

V and J are TRBV2 and TRBJ1-2; 10 nucleotides align to TRBD1. CDR1 SNHLY and CDR2 FYNNEI come from the germline V gene. The CDR3 consists of 13 residues. Trimming removed 5 bases from V and 6 bases from J; junction bases left unmatched: 3. CDR3 region: CASSPDRGDGYTF. In DNA, the CDR3 is TGTGCCAGCAGTCCGGACAGGGGGGATGGCTACACCTTC.

The chain combines TRBV19 with TRBJ2-3, with 12 bases identical to TRBD2. V gave up 7 bases and J gave up 0 bases; unmatched junction bases: 8. CDR3 length: 17 residues. Germline V gives CDR1 LNHDA, CDR2 SQIVND (reference sequence). CDR3 protein: CASTRTSGDTSTDTQYF. CDR3 DNA sequence: TGTGCCAGTACTCGGACTAGCGGGGATACTAGCACAGATACGCAGTATTTT.

V is TRBV27 and J is TRBJ1-2; D unresolved. This CDR3 region has 16 residues. V lost 2 bases and J lost 4, with 17 bases in between. Germline V gene lookup returns CDR1 MNHEY and CDR2 SMNVEV (reference sequence). CDR3 loop: CASSLLGGSILYGYTF. CDR3 DNA: TGTGCCAGCAGTTTACTTGGTGGCAGCATCCTCTATGGCTACACCTTC.

The J gene is TRBJ1-4, the V gene TRBV4-1, with D hard to call. The CDR3 is 14 amino acids. V lost 1 base and J 6 bases, leaving 9 bases between the germline ends. Germline CDR1 reads MGHRA; CDR2 reads YSYEKL. CDR3 sequence: CASSQGRYDEKLFF. The DNA for the CDR3 is TGCGCCAGCAGCCAAGGCAGGTACGATGAAAAACTGTTTTTT.

Note on this clone: The same CDR3 can be traced to other DNA sequences in this sample. The gene calls are TRBV6-5 and TRBJ1-2, with 7 bases that match TRBD1. The CDR3 runs 15 residues. Germline lookup yields CDR1 MNHEY and CDR2 SVGAGI. V shed 0 bases and J 0 bases; nucleotides not matched to a gene: 1. The chain's CDR3 is CASSYSGTANYGYTF. The DNA of the CDR3 is TGTGCCAGCAGTTACTCCGGGACAGCTAACTATGGCTACACCTTC.

The table lists this clone with a few counts. The chain joins TRBV25-1 to TRBJ1-2; D gene uncertain. Germline V gene data show CDR1 as MGHDK and CDR2 as SYGVNS. The CDR3 totals 14 residues. The V and J ends lost 4 bases and 3 bases respectively, with 12 bases between them. The CDR3 here is CASSGTESYYGYTF. The CDR3 coding sequence is TGTGCCAGCAGTGGAACGGAATCGTACTATGGCTACACCTTC.

The chain has TRBV19 and TRBJ2-7, with TRBD1 matching 7 bases. The V and J ends lost 5 bases and 0 bases, in that order; junction bases with no gene match: 4. Germline V gives CDR1 LNHDA, CDR2 SQIVND (reference sequence). The CDR3 contains 14 residues. The CDR3 here is CASSDRVTSYEQYF. CDR3 in DNA: TGTGCCAGTAGTGACAGGGTAACCTCCTACGAGCAGTACTTC.

This clone is a singleton in its sample. This chain links TRBV24-1 with TRBJ2-2; TRBD1 aligns across 8 bases. V lost 7 bases to trimming and J lost 3 bases; unmatched junction nucleotides: 9. Germline values: CDR1 KGHDR, CDR2 SFDVKD. There are 16 residues in the CDR3. The CDR3 DNA is TGTGCCACCAGCGCCTCAGGGGGACAGGACACCGGGGAGCTGTTTTTT. It is translated as CATSASGGQDTGELFF.

V gene TRBV29-1 combines with J gene TRBJ1-2; 10 positions agree with TRBD1. The germline CDR1 and CDR2 sequences are SQVTM and ANQGSEA. CDR3 length equals 15 residues. The V and J ends lost 6 bases and 5 bases, in that order; junction bases with no gene match: 12. CDR3 residues: CSVGQTGGSPYGYTF. The CDR3 DNA reads TGCAGCGTCGGTCAGACAGGGGGCAGCCCATATGGCTACACCTTC.

J is TRBJ1-2 and V is TRBV27; 7 bases are shared with TRBD1. There are 15 residues in the CDR3. The J segment lost 6 bases and the V segment lost 2 bases, leaving 9 bases of the junction unmatched. Germline values: CDR1 MNHEY, CDR2 SMNVEV (reference sequence). CDR3: CASSLVEGAADGYTF. The CDR3 DNA reads TGTGCCAGCAGTTTAGTCGAGGGGGCGGCCGATGGCTACACCTTC.

This clone was recorded only once. The chain has TRBV23-1 and TRBJ1-6, with D possibly being TRBD1 (6 bases). TRBV23-1 is recorded as an ORF, its role being uncertain. The CDR3 contains 18 residues. Trimming removed 10 bases at V and 4 bases at J, with 26 bases between. The CDR3: CATKRQATRLNYNSPLHF. CDR3 in DNA: TGCGCCACCAAACGACAGGCGACGCGATTAAATTATAATTCACCCCTCCACTTT.

The chain employs TRBV25-1 and TRBJ2-3, with D possibly being TRBD1 (6 bases). This CDR3 has 13 residues. Germline-derived CDR1 and CDR2 are MGHDK and SYGVNS. V shed 10 bases and J shed 0 bases, with 11 bases lying between them. The CDR3 loop reads CATRDISTDTQYF. The CDR3 DNA follows: TGTGCCACCAGGGACATTAGCACAGATACGCAGTATTTT.

The J gene is TRBJ1-6, the V gene TRBV19; D uncertain. Germline CDR1 LNHDA, CDR2 SQIVND (reference sequence). Trimming stripped 4 bases from V and 4 bases from J, with 11 bases between. The CDR3 is made up of 15 amino acids. CDR3: CASSRSADYNSPLHF. The CDR3 nucleotides are TGTGCCAGTAGTAGAAGCGCAGATTATAATTCACCCCTCCACTTT. Supplemented by reference TRBV19 and TRBJ1-6, the full variable domain reads DGGITQSPKYLFRKEGQNVTLSCEQNLNHDAMYWYRQDPGQGLRLIYYSQIVNDFQKGDIAEGYSVSREKKESFPLTVTSAQKNPTAFYLCASSRSADYNSPLHFGNGTRLTVT.

This clone was counted only a few times. The chain uses TRBV5-5 and TRBJ1-2, with D unresolved. Deletions cut 0 bases from V and 4 bases from J, with 7 bases between. Germline CDR1 and CDR2: SGHKS and YYEKEE (reference sequence). This CDR3 is built from 13 residues. The CDR3 DNA sequence: TGTGCCAGCAGCTTGGGGGAGGGCTATGGCTACACCTTC. This encodes CASSLGEGYGYTF.

The chain recombines TRBV11-2 with TRBJ2-1; the D gene could be TRBD1 or TRBD2 (6 bases each). Looked up from germline, CDR1 is SGHAT and CDR2 is FQNNGV. The germline V and J ends were trimmed by 3 bases and 6 bases, with 18 bases remaining between them. The CDR3 sequence is 16 residues long. CDR3 sequence (DNA): TGTGCCAGCAGCTTTAGGGGGGCTCAACCGAGCAATGAGCAGTTCTTC. This codes for CASSFRGAQPSNEQFF.

The CDR3 region has the DNA TGTGCCAGCAGTATGGGTAGGGTCTACGAGCAGTACTTC. It specifies CASSMGRVYEQYF. The rearrangement links TRBV12-3 or TRBV12-4 to TRBJ2-7; no definite D call. There are 13 residues in the CDR3. V was clipped by 5 bases and J by 3 bases, with 11 bases between them.